This entry lists 5 T cell receptor beta chains sequenced from one sample in a study of cytomegalovirus exposure and HLA in healthy donors. This table comes from immunoSEQ multiplex PCR, and its TCRdb copy is limited to in-frame clones, with some not included. The repertoire holds some 190,000 clones, with about 82% as singletons. Sequencing was done on a sample of PBMCs. The receptors were gathered from a woman in her late teens or twenties in good health and CMV-seronegative.

The chain carries TRBV30 and TRBJ1-4; 8 bases are shared with TRBD1. CDR3 length: 16 amino acids. V lost 2 bases to trimming and J lost 2 bases; unmatched junction nucleotides: 7. Germline V gene sequence: CDR1 GTSNPN, CDR2 SVGIG (reference sequence). CDR3 nucleotide sequence: TGTGCCTGGAGTCTAAGTCAGGGGGCGACTAATGAAAAACTGTTTTTT. This translates into CAWSLSQGATNEKLFF.

The chain has TRBV7-2 and TRBJ2-7, with D possibly TRBD2 on 5 matching bases. This CDR3 comprises 13 residues. Germline V lookup: CDR1 SGHTA, CDR2 FQGNSA. Between the trimmed V and J ends, which lost 1 base and 3 bases, there was a span of 7 bases. The CDR3 sequence: CASSLGAGYEQYF. CDR3 sequence (DNA): TGTGCCAGCAGCTTAGGGGCGGGCTACGAGCAGTACTTC.

This chain uses TRBV5-1 with TRBJ2-2; 8 bases map to TRBD1. After removal of 4 bases from V and 7 bases from J, the junction contained 9 bases not matched to a gene. The CDR3 spans 15 residues. The germline CDR1 and CDR2 sequences are SGHRS and YFSETQ. The CDR3 reads CASSLSTGDIGELFF. The CDR3 nucleotides read TGCGCCAGCAGCCTTTCGACAGGGGACATCGGGGAGCTGTTTTTT.

This chain joins TRBV18 and TRBJ2-1, with 8 bases fitting TRBD2. The junction had 17 bases not matched to a gene; V was cut back by 4 bases and J by 6 bases. Germline V lookup: CDR1 KGHSH, CDR2 LQKENI. The CDR3 consists of 18 residues. The CDR3 coding sequence is TGTGCCAGCTCACAGCTTGCGTTCGGGGGGGCACTTATCAATGAGCAGTTCTTC. It codes for CASSQLAFGGALINEQFF.

The chain recombines TRBV4-1 with TRBJ2-1, with 7 bases fitting TRBD1. There are 15 residues in the CDR3. V lost 3 bases and J lost 4; bases outside the gene matches: 6. Germline CDR1 is MGHRA and CDR2 is YSYEKL. CDR3 coding DNA: TGCGCCAGCAGCCAGGGGTCGGGACAGTACAATGAGCAGTTCTTC. This gives the protein CASSQGSGQYNEQFF.